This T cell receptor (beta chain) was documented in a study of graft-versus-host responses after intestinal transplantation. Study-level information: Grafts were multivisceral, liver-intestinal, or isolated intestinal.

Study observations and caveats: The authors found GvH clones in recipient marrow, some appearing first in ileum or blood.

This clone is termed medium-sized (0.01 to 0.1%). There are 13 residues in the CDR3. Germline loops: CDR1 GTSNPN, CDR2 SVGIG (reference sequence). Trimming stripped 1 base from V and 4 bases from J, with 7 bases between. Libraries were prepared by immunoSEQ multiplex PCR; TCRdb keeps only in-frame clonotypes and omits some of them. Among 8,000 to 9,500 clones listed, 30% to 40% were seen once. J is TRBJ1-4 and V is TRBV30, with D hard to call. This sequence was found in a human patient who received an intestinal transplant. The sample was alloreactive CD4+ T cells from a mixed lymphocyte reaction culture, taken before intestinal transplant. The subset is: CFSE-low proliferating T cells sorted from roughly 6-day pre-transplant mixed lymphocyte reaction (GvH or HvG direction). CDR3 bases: TGTGCCTGGAGTGACAGTAGTAATGAAAAACTGTTTTTT. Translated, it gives CAWSDSSNEKLFF.